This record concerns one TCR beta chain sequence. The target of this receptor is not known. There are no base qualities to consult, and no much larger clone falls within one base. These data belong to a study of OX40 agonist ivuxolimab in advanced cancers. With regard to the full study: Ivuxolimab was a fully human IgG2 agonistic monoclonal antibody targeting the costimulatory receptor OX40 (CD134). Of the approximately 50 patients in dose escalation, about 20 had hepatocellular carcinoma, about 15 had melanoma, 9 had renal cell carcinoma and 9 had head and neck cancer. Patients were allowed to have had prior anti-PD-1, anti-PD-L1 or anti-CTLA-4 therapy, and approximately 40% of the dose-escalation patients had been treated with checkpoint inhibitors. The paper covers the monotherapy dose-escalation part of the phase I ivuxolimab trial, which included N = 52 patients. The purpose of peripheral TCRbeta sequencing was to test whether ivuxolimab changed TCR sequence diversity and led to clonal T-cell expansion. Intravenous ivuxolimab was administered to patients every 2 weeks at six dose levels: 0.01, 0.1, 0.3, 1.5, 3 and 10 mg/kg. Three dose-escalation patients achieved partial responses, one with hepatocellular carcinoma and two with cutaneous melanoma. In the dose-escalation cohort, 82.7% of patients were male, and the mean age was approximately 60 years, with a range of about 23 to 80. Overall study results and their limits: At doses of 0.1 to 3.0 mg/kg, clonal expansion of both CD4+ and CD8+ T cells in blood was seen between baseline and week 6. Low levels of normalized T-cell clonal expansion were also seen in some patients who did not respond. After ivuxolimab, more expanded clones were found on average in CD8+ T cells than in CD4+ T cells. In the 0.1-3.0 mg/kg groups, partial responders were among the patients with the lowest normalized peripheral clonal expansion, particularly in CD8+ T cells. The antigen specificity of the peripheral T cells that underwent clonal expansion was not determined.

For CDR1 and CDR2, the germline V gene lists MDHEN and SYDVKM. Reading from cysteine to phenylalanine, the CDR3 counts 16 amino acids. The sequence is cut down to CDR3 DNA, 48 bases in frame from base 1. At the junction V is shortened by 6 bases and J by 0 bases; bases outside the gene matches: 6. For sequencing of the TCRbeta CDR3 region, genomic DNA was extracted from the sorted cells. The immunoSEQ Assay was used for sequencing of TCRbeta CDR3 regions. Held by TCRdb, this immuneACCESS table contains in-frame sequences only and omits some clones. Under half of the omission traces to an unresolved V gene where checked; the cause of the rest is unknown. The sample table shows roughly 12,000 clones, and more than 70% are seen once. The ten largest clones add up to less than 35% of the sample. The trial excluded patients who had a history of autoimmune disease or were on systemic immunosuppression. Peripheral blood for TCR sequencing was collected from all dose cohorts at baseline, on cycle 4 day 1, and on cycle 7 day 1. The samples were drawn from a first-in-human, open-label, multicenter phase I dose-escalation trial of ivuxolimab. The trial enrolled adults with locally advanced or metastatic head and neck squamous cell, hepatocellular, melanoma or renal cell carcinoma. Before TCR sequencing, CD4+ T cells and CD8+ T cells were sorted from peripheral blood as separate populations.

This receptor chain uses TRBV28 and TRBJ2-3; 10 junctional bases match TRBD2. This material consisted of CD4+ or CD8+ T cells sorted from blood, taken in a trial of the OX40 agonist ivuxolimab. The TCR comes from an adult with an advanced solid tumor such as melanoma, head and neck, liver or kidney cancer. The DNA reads TGTGCCAGCAGGCAGACGACTAGCGGGAGCACAGATACGCAGTATTTT. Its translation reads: CASRQTTSGSTDTQYF.